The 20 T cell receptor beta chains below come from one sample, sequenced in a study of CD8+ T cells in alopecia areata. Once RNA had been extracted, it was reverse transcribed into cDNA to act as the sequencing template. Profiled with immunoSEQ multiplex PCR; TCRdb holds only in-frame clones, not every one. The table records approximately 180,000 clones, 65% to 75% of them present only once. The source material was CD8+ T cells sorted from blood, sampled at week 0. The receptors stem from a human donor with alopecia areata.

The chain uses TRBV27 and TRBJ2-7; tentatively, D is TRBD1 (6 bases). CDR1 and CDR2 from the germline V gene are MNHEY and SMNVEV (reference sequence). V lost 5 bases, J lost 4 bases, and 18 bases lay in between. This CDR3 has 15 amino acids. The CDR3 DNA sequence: TGTGCCAGCAGTCTTCGGACAGAGAAAGGGTACGAGCAGTACTTC. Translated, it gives CASSLRTEKGYEQYF.

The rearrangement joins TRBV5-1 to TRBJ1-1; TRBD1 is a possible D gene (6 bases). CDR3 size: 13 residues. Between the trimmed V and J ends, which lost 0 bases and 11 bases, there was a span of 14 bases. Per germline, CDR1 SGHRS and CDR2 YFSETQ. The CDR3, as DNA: TGCGCCAGCAGCTTGGCGGGGGCCCCGGAGGCTTTCTTT. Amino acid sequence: CASSLAGAPEAFF. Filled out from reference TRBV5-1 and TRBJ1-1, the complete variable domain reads KAGVTQTPRYLIKTRGQQVTLSCSPISGHRSVSWYQQTPGQGLQFLFEYFSETQRNKGNFPGRFSGRQFSNSRSEMNVSTLELGDSALYLCASSLAGAPEAFFGQGTRLTVV.

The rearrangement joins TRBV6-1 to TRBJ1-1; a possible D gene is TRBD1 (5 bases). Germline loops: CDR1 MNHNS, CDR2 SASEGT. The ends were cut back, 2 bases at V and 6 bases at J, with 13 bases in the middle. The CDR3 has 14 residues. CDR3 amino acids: CASSERGRGPEAFF. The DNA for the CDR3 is TGTGCCAGCAGTGAAAGGGGACGGGGCCCTGAAGCTTTCTTT.

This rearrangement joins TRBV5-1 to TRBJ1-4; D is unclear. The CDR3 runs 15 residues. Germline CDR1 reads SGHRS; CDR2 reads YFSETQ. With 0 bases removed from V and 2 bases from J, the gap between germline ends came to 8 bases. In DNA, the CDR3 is TGCGCCAGCAGCTTGGGCGGGGTCACTAATGAAAAACTGTTTTTT. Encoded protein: CASSLGGVTNEKLFF.

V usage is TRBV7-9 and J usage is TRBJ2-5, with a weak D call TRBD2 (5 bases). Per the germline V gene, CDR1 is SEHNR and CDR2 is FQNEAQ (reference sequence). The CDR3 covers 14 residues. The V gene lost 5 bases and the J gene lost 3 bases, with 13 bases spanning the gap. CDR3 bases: TGTGCCAGCAGCCAGCTAGCAGAGAAAGAGACCCAGTACTTC. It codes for CASSQLAEKETQYF.

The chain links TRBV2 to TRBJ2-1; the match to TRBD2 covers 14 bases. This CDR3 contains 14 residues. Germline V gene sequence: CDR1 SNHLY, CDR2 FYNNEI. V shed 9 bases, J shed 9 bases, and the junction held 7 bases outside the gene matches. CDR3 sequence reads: CASRLAGGAIEQFF. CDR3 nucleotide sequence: TGTGCCAGTAGACTAGCGGGGGGGGCGATTGAGCAGTTCTTC.

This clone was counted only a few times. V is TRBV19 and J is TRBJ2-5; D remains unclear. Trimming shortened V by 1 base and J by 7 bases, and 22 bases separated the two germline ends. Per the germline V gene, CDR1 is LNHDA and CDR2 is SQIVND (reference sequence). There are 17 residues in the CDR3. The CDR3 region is CASSIGALSEFGGTQYF. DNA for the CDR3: TGTGCCAGTAGTATAGGCGCACTATCAGAGTTCGGCGGGACCCAGTACTTC.

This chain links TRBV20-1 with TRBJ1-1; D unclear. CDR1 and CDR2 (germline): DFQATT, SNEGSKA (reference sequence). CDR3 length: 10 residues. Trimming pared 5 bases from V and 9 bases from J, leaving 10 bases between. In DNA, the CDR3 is TGCAGTGCTCTGGACGATAAAGCTTTCTTT. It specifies CSALDDKAFF.

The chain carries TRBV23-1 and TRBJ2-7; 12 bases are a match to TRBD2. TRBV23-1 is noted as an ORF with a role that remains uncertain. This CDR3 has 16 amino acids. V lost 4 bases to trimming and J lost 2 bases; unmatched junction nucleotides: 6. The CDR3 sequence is CASSPRTSGVPYEQYF. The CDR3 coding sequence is TGCGCCAGCAGTCCGCGGACTAGCGGGGTCCCCTACGAGCAGTACTTC.

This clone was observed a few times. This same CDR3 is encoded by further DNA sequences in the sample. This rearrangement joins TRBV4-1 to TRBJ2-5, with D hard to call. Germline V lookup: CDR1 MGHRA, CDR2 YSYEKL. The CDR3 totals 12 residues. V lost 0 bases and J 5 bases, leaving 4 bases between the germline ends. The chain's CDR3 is CASSQEGETQYF. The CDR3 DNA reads TGCGCCAGCAGCCAAGAGGGTGAGACCCAGTACTTC.

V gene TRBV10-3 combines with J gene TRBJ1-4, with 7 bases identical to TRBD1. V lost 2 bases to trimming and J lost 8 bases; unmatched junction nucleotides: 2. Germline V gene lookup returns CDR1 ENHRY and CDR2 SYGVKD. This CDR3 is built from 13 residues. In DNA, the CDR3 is TGTGCCATCAGTGAGACAGGGGAGGAAAAACTGTTTTTT. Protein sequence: CAISETGEEKLFF.

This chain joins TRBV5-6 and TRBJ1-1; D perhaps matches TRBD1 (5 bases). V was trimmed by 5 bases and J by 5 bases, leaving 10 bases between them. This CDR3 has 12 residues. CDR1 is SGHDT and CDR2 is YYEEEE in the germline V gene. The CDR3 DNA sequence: TGTGCCAGCAGTCTAGGGACGACTGAAGCTTTCTTT. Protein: CASSLGTTEAFF.

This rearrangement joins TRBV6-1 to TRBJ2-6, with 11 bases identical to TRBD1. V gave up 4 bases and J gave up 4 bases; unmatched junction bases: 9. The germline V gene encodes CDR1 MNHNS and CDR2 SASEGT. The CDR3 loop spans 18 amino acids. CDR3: CASSGRDRGTHGANVLTF. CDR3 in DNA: TGTGCCAGCAGTGGCAGGGACAGGGGGACTCACGGGGCCAACGTCCTGACTTTC.

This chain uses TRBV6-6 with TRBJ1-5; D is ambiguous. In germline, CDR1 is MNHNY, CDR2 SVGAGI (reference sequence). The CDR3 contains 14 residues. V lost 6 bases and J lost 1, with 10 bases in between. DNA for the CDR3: TGTGCCAGCAGCTTCGTCAAGAGCAATCAGCCCCAGCATTTT. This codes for CASSFVKSNQPQHF.

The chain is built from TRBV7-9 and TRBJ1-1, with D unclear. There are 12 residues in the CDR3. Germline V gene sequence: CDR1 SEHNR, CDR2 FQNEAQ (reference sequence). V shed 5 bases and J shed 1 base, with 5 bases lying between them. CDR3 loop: CASSRGNTEAFF. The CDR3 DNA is TGTGCCAGCAGCCGGGGGAACACTGAAGCTTTCTTT.

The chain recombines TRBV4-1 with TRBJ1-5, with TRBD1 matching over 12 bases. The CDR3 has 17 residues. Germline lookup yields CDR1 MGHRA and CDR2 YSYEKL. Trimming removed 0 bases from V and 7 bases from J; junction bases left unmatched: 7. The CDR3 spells CASSQDPGTGGYQPQHF. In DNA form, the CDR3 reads TGCGCCAGCAGCCAAGACCCCGGGACAGGGGGCTACCAGCCCCAGCATTTT.

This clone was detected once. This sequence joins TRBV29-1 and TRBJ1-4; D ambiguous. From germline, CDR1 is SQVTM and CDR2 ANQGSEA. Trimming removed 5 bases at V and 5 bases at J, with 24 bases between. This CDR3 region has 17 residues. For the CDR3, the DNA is TGCAGCGTTCGTTCCTATAATGCGGGTAGGGAGAATGAAAAACTGTTTTTT. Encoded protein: CSVRSYNAGRENEKLFF.

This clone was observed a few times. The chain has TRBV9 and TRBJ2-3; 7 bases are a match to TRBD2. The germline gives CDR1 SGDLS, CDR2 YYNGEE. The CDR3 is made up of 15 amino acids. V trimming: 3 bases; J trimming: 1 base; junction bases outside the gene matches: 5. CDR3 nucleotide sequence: TGTGCCAGCAGCGCCAGCGGGGATGGCACAGATACGCAGTATTTT. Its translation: CASSASGDGTDTQYF.

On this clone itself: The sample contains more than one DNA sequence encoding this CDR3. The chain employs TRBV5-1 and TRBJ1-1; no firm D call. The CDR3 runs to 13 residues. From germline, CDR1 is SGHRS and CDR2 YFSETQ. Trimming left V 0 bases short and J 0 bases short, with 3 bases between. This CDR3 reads CASSLAVNTEAFF. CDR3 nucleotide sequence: TGCGCCAGCAGCTTGGCGGTGAACACTGAAGCTTTCTTT.

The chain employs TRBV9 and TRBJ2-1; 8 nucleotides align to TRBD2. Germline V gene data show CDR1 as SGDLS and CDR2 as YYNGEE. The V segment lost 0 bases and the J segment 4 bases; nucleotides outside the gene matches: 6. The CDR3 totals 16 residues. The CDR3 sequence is CASSVGDAGGYNEQFF. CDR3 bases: TGTGCCAGCAGCGTAGGGGATGCGGGGGGTTACAATGAGCAGTTCTTC.